This T cell receptor (beta chain) was retrieved from a study of PD-1 blockade in classical Hodgkin lymphoma. For the study at large: Patients received nivolumab 3 mg/kg intravenously every 2 weeks.

Each patient's relapse followed autologous stem cell transplantation, and brentuximab vedotin exposure varied. Best responses were complete response, partial response or progressive disease. The ends were cut back, 0 bases at V and 2 bases at J, with 7 bases in the middle. CDR1 SGHRS and CDR2 YFSETQ come from the germline V gene. This CDR3 has 14 amino acids. The table came from immunoSEQ multiplex PCR; TCRdb's copy has only in-frame clones and leaves some out. This table holds over 20,000 clones, around 86% found once. The chain employs TRBV5-1 and TRBJ2-3; a weak D match, TRBD1 (5 bases). The receptor was derived from a human donor with classical Hodgkin lymphoma. The sample in question was peripheral blood mononuclear cells (PBMCs), obtained at baseline. As DNA, the CDR3 is TGCGCCAGCAGCTTGGGACAGCCCACAGATACGCAGTATTTT. This translates into CASSLGQPTDTQYF.